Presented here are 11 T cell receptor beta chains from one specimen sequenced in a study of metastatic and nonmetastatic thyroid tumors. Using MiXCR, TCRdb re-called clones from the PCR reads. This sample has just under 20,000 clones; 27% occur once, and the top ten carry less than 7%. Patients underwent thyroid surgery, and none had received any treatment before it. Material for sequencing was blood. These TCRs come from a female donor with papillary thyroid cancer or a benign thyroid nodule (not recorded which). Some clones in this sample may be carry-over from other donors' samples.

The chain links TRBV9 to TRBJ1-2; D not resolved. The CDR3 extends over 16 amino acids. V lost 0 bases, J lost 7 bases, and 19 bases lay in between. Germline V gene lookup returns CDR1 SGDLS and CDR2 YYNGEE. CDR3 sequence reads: CASSVEEDPTWVGYTF. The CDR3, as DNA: TGTGCCAGCAGCGTAGAGGAGGACCCCACCTGGGTTGGCTACACCTTC.

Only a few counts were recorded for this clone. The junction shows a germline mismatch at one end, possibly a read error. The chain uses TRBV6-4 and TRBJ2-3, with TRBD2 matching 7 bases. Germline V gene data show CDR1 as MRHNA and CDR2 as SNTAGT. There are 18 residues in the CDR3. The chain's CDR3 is CASSYSGTASGSLYTQYF. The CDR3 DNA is TGTGCCAGCAGTTACTCGGGGACGGCTAGCGGTAGTCTGTATACGCAGTATTTT.

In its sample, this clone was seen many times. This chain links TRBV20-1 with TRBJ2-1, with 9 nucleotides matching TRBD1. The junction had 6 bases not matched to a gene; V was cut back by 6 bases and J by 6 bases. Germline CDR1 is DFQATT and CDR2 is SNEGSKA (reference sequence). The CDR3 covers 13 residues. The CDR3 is CSATGTGSNEQFF. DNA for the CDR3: TGCAGTGCAACCGGGACAGGGTCCAATGAGCAGTTCTTC.

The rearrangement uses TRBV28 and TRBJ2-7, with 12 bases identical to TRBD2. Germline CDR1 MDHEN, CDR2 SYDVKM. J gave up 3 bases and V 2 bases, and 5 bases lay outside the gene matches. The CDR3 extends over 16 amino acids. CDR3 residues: CASSLILAGGNYEQYF. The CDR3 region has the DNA TGTGCCAGCAGTTTAATACTAGCGGGAGGTAACTACGAGCAGTACTTC.

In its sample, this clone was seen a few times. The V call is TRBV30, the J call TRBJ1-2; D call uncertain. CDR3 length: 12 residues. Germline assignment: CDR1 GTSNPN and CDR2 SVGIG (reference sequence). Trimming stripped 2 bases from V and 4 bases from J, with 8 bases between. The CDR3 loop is CAWSRGLYGYTF. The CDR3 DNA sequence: TGTGCCTGGAGTCGCGGTCTCTATGGCTACACCTTC.

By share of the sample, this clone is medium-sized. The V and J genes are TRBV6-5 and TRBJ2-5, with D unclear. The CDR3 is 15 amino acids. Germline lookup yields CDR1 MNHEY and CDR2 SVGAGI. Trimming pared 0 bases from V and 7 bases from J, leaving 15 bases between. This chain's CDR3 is CASSYSFGPSWTQYF. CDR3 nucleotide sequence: TGTGCCAGCAGTTACTCGTTCGGACCCTCGTGGACCCAGTACTTC.

CDR3 in amino acids: CAWSGVRDSSSPLHF. The CDR3 DNA is TGTGCCTGGAGTGGGGTCCGTGATTCGTCCTCACCCCTCCACTTT. The chain links TRBV30 to TRBJ1-6, with no clear D. V lost 1 base and J 10 bases, leaving 17 bases between the germline ends. Germline lookup yields CDR1 GTSNPN and CDR2 SVGIG (reference sequence). This CDR3 is built from 15 residues.

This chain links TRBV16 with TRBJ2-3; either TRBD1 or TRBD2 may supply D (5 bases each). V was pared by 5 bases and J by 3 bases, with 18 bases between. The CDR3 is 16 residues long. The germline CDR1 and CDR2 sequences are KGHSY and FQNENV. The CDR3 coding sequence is TGTGCCAGCAGCAAACATTGGGACGTAAGAACAGATACGCAGTATTTT. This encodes CASSKHWDVRTDTQYF.

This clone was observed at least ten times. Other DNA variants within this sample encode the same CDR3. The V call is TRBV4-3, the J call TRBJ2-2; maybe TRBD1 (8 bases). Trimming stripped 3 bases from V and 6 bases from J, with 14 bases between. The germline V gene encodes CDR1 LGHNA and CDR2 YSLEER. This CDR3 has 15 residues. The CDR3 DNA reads TGCGCCAGCAGCCAGCCACAGGGGGGGGCCGGGGAGCTGTTTTTT. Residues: CASSQPQGGAGELFF.

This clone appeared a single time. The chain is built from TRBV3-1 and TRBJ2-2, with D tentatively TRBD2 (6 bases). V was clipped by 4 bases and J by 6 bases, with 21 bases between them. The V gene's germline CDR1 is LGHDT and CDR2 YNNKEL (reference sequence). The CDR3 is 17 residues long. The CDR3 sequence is CASSPDLEGGRAGELFF. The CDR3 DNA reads TGTGCCAGCAGCCCAGACCTGGAGGGAGGAAGGGCCGGGGAGCTGTTTTTT. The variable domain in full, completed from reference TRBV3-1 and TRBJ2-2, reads DTAVSQTPKYLVTQMGNDKSIKCEQNLGHDTMYWYKQDSKKFLKIMFSYNNKELIINETVPNRFSPKSPDKAHLNLHINSLELGDSAVYFCASSPDLEGGRAGELFFGEGSRLTVL.

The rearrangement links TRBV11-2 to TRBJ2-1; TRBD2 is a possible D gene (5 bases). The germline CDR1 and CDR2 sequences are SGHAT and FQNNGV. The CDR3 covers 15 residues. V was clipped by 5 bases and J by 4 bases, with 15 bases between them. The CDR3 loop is CASSRPVTGYNEQFF. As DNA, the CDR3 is TGTGCCAGCAGCCGCCCCGTTACGGGATACAATGAGCAGTTCTTC. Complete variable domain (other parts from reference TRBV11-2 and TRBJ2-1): EAGVAQSPRYKIIEKRQSVAFWCNPISGHATLYWYQQILGQGPKLLIQFQNNGVVDDSQLPKDRFSAERLKGVDSTLKIQPAKLEDSAVYLCASSRPVTGYNEQFFGPGTRLTVL.